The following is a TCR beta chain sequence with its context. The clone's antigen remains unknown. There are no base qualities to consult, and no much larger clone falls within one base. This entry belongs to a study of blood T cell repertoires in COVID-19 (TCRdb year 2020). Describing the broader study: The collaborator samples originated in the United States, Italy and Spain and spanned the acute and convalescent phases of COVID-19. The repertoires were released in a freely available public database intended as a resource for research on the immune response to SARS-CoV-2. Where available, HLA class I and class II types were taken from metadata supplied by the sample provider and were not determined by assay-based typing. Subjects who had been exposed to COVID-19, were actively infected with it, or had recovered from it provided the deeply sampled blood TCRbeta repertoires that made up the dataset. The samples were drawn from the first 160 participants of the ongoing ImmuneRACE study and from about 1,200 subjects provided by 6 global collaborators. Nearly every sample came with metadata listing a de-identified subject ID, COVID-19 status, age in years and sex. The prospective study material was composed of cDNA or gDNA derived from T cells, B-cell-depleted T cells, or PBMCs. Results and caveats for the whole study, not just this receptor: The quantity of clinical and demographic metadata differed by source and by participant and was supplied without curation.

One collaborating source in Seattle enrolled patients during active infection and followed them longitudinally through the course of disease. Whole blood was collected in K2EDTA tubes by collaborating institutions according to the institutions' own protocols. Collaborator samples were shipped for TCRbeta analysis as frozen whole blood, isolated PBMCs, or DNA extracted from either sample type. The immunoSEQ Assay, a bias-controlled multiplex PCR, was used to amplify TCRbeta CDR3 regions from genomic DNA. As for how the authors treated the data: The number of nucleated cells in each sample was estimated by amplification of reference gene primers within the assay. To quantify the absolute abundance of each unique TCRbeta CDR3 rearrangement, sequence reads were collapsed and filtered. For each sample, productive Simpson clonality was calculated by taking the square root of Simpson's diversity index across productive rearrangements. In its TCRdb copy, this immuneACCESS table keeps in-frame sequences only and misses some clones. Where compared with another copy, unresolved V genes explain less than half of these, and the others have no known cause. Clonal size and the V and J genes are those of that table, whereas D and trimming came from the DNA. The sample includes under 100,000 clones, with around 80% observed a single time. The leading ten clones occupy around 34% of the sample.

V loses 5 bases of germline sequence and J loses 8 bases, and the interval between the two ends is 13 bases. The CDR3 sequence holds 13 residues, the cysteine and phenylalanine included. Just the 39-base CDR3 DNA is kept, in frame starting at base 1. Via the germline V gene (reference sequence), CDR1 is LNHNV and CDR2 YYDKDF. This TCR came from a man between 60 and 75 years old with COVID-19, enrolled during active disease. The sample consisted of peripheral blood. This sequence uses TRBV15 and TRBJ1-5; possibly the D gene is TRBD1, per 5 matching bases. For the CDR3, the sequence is CATSPGLTEPQHF. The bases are TGTGCCACCAGCCCCGGGTTGACAGAGCCCCAGCATTTT.